One sample yielded the 27 T cell receptor beta chains listed below, sequenced in a study of radiation and T cells in renal cell carcinoma. Time point here: baseline pretreatment blood. Treatment denoted: 15 Gy SBRT to primary tumor, nephrectomy 4 weeks later. TCRdb keeps only in-frame clones here, not all; method: immunoSEQ multiplex PCR. The top ten hold approximately 20% of the sample, which has approximately 140,000 clones, approximately 87% seen once. The material was blood, obtained from a patient whose treatment included radiotherapy and nephrectomy. Receptors originate from a woman aged 45-60 years with renal cell carcinoma.

This clone was counted only a few times. V gene TRBV5-1 combines with J gene TRBJ1-1, with TRBD1 identical over 8 bases. J gave up 2 bases and V 4 bases, and 4 bases lay outside the gene matches. The germline V gene has CDR1 SGHRS and CDR2 YFSETQ. CDR3 length equals 14 residues. As DNA, the CDR3 is TGCGCCAGCAGCCCCGGGACAGGCAACACTGAAGCTTTCTTT. The encoded protein is CASSPGTGNTEAFF.

The count of this clone is one. The chain uses TRBV5-1 and TRBJ2-3, with TRBD2 matching 8 bases. CDR3 size: 15 residues. The germline V gene encodes CDR1 SGHRS and CDR2 YFSETQ. V lost 0 bases and J lost 2; bases outside the gene matches: 2. The DNA for the CDR3 is TGCGCCAGCAGCTTGGCGGGAGGGTTCACAGATACGCAGTATTTT. It specifies CASSLAGGFTDTQYF.

CDR3 in DNA: TGTGCCAGCAGCAAAGATGCGGAGGATTACTACGAGCAGTACTTC. Its protein product is CASSKDAEDYYEQYF. The chain combines TRBV21-1 with TRBJ2-7; the table's D call of TRBD2 was not tested on the DNA. TRBV21-1 is given as a pseudogene. This CDR3 contains 15 residues.

CDR3 sequence reads: CATSRDHAADSPLHF. The CDR3 bases are TGTGCCACCAGCAGAGATCACGCCGCGGACTCACCCCTCCACTTT. This sequence joins TRBV15 and TRBJ1-6; the D is unclear. Germline V gene data show CDR1 as LNHNV and CDR2 as YYDKDF (reference sequence). Trimming removed 0 bases from V and 10 bases from J, with 13 bases in between. CDR3 size: 15 residues.

This sequence joins TRBV5-4 and TRBJ1-3, with TRBD1 as a possible D gene (5 bases). The length of the CDR3 is 16 residues. The germline V gene encodes CDR1 SGHNT and CDR2 YYREEE (reference sequence). V gave up 1 base and J gave up 2 bases, with 13 bases separating them. The DNA of the CDR3 is TGTGCCAGCAGCTTGCCACCGGGGCAGGCTGGAAACACCATATATTTT. Encoded protein: CASSLPPGQAGNTIYF.

The genes are TRBV7-2 and TRBJ2-1; TRBD2 matches at 10 bases. The V gene's germline CDR1 is SGHTA and CDR2 FQGNSA. Losses at the gene ends were 3 bases for V and 7 bases for J; bases not matched to a gene: 6. This CDR3 contains 15 residues. CDR3 loop: CASSFVAGGRNEQFF. CDR3 sequence (DNA): TGTGCCAGCAGCTTCGTAGCGGGGGGCAGGAATGAGCAGTTCTTC.

This chain uses TRBV18 with TRBJ1-2; D gene unclear. Germline-derived CDR1 and CDR2 are KGHSH and LQKENI. Trimming took 3 bases from V and 2 from J, leaving 7 bases between them. There are 13 residues in the CDR3. The CDR3 loop is CASSPDGNYGYTF. As DNA, the CDR3 is TGTGCCAGCTCACCGGACGGGAACTATGGCTACACCTTC.

J is TRBJ2-7 and V is TRBV18; 9 bases are shared with TRBD1. This CDR3 region has 14 residues. The J segment lost 2 bases and the V segment lost 5 bases, leaving 4 bases of the junction unmatched. Germline V gene lookup returns CDR1 KGHSH and CDR2 LQKENI. The CDR3, as DNA: TGTGCCAGCTCATCGACAGGGGGTACCTACGAGCAGTACTTC. Amino acids: CASSSTGGTYEQYF.

CDR3 DNA sequence: TGTGCCAGCAGCGGATTCCAGGCCCACAATGAGCAGTTCTTC. This encodes CASSGFQAHNEQFF. The chain joins TRBV7-8 to TRBJ2-1; no clear D gene. This CDR3 is built from 14 residues. Germline values: CDR1 SGHVS, CDR2 FQNEAQ. V lost 5 bases, J lost 5 bases, and 13 bases lay in between.

V and J are TRBV6-5 and TRBJ1-5, with 8 bases aligning to TRBD1. The germline CDR1 and CDR2 sequences are MNHEY and SVGAGI. The J segment lost 6 bases and the V segment lost 4 bases, leaving 2 bases of the junction unmatched. This CDR3 region has 13 residues. Here the CDR3 reads CASSWTGSQPQHF. The CDR3 DNA sequence: TGTGCCAGCAGTTGGACAGGGAGTCAGCCCCAGCATTTT.

This clone was seen once. The chain employs TRBV6-5 and TRBJ2-7, with D perhaps matching TRBD1 (6 bases). This CDR3 is 13 amino acids long. V lost 7 bases to trimming and J lost 2 bases, with 12 bases between them. CDR1 is MNHEY and CDR2 is SVGAGI in the germline V gene. CDR3 in amino acids: CASTRDTTYEQYF. The CDR3 DNA sequence: TGTGCCAGCACGAGGGACACAACCTACGAGCAGTACTTC.

The chain carries TRBV6-5 and TRBJ2-7, with 8 bases matching TRBD1. This CDR3 comprises 14 residues. Germline V lookup: CDR1 MNHEY, CDR2 SVGAGI. V was pared by 0 bases and J by 6 bases, with 4 bases of the junction left unmatched. Here the CDR3 reads CASSYSTGGGEQYF. CDR3 DNA sequence: TGTGCCAGCAGTTACTCCACAGGGGGAGGCGAGCAGTACTTC.

The V gene is TRBV5-1, the J gene TRBJ2-4; 9 nucleotides match TRBD1. CDR1 SGHRS and CDR2 YFSETQ come from the germline V gene. V gave up 0 bases and J gave up 5 bases; unmatched junction bases: 3. This CDR3 has 15 amino acids. CDR3 in amino acids: CASSLVQGAENIQYF. CDR3 DNA: TGCGCCAGCAGCTTGGTACAGGGGGCCGAAAACATTCAGTACTTC.

Details on this clone: The junction and the germline gene differ at one end; a read error may be behind it. The J gene is TRBJ2-3, the V gene TRBV6-1; D not certain. The CDR3 length is 12 residues. CDR1 is MNHNS, CDR2 SASEGT, per germline. The CDR3 is CASTELADTQYF. Written as DNA, the CDR3 is TGTGCCAGCACTGAACTTGCCGATACGCAGTATTTT.

J is TRBJ1-2 and V is TRBV5-1; 9 bases map to TRBD1. Germline trimming cut 7 bases from V and 3 bases from J; bases unmatched to any gene: 10. The CDR3 loop spans 15 amino acids. Germline V gene sequence: CDR1 SGHRS, CDR2 YFSETQ. The CDR3 DNA is TGCGCCAGCGTCTTTGGGACAGGGTCCGACTATGGCTACACCTTC. This encodes CASVFGTGSDYGYTF.

V gene TRBV4-3 combines with J gene TRBJ2-5; either TRBD1 or TRBD2 may supply D (5 bases each). In germline, CDR1 is LGHNA, CDR2 YSLEER. This CDR3 region has 14 residues. The V and J ends lost 4 bases and 7 bases respectively, with 16 bases between them. In nucleotides, the CDR3 is TGCGCCAGCAGCCTCAGTGGGGACCGAGGGACCCAGTACTTC. This sequence encodes CASSLSGDRGTQYF.

This clone was picked up a small number of times. The chain carries TRBV5-8 and TRBJ2-5; unclear D gene. The CDR3 loop spans 14 amino acids. Germline V gives CDR1 SGHTS, CDR2 YDEGEE. V lost 0 bases and J lost 0, with 6 bases in between. The CDR3 DNA sequence: TGTGCCAGCAGCTTGGGGTCGTACCAAGAGACCCAGTACTTC. Encoded protein: CASSLGSYQETQYF.

The chain has TRBV29-1 and TRBJ2-5; D tentatively fits TRBD1 or TRBD2 (6 bases each). CDR1 is SQVTM, CDR2 ANQGSEA, per germline. The CDR3 spans 14 residues. V lost 3 bases and J lost 4, with 15 bases in between. CDR3 nucleotides: TGCAGCGTTGATGGTCCGGGGGCGAGAGAGACCCAGTACTTC. This sequence encodes CSVDGPGARETQYF.

V and J are TRBV7-2 and TRBJ2-7; no firm D call. From germline, CDR1 is SGHTA and CDR2 FQGNSA. V was trimmed by 5 bases and J by 9 bases, leaving 20 bases between them. There are 14 residues in the CDR3. In DNA form, the CDR3 reads TGTGCCAGCAGCAATGCCAGAAGCTACGATGGGCAGTACTTC. Amino acid sequence: CASSNARSYDGQYF.

The rearrangement links TRBV15 to TRBJ2-4; 8 bases agree with TRBD2. This CDR3 is 16 amino acids long. Trimming at V came to 4 bases and at J to 0 bases, leaving 5 bases not matched to a gene. Looked up from germline, CDR1 is LNHNV and CDR2 is YYDKDF (reference sequence). The DNA of the CDR3 is TGTGCCACCAGCAACGGACTAGCCCTAGCCAAAAACATTCAGTACTTC. Amino acids: CATSNGLALAKNIQYF.

In DNA form, the CDR3 reads TGTGCCAGCTCACCAGCAGTCTTCACTGAAGCTTTCTTT. Translated: CASSPAVFTEAFF. The J gene is TRBJ1-1, the V gene TRBV18, with D unclear. Germline CDR1 reads KGHSH; CDR2 reads LQKENI. The CDR3 spans 13 residues. V was shortened by 2 bases and J by 4 bases, with 8 bases between the two germline ends.

This chain joins TRBV21-1 and TRBJ2-7; the D segment call TRBD1 is taken from the table without a DNA check. TRBV21-1 is listed as a pseudogene. This CDR3 has 15 amino acids. Here the CDR3 reads CALGRGPRCSYEQYF. As DNA, the CDR3 is TGTGCCCTCGGCAGGGGGCCGAGGTGTTCCTACGAGCAGTACTTC.

There are a few counts of this clone. This sequence joins TRBV19 and TRBJ2-7; 9 bases match TRBD1. Trimming cost V 5 bases and J 6 bases; bases outside gene matches: 5. CDR1 and CDR2 from the germline V gene are LNHDA and SQIVND (reference sequence). There are 13 residues in the CDR3. CDR3 in amino acids: CASSLDRGREQYF. The CDR3 DNA is TGTGCCAGTAGTCTGGACAGGGGACGCGAGCAGTACTTC.

CDR3 DNA sequence: TGTGCCAGCGGGTCCATGGGGGAGACCCAGTACTTC. It codes for CASGSMGETQYF. V usage is TRBV25-1 and J usage is TRBJ2-5; D gene ambiguous. The CDR3 is 12 amino acids. Trimming cost V 8 bases and J 5 bases, with 12 bases left between them. From germline, CDR1 is MGHDK and CDR2 SYGVNS.

The V gene is TRBV7-6, the J gene TRBJ2-3; 14 positions agree with TRBD2. Germline V CDR1 and CDR2: SGHVS, FNYEAQ. The J segment lost 4 bases and the V segment lost 1 base, leaving 10 bases of the junction unmatched. CDR3 length: 19 amino acids. The CDR3 coding sequence is TGTGCCAGCAGCTTAGATCCGGGACTAGCGGGAGATTCTGCAGATACGCAGTATTTT. Translation: CASSLDPGLAGDSADTQYF.

This clone was found a few times. V and J are TRBV6-5 and TRBJ2-5; no definite D call. The V gene's germline CDR1 is MNHEY and CDR2 SVGAGI. This CDR3 contains 11 residues. The V end lost 5 bases, the J end lost 5 bases, and 6 bases lay between the germline ends. CDR3 protein: CASSTHETQYF. The CDR3, as DNA: TGTGCCAGCAGTACTCACGAGACCCAGTACTTC.

This clone has just a few counts. This CDR3 is CASYTEGVTEAFF. CDR3 nucleotides: TGTGCCAGCTACACTGAGGGAGTAACTGAAGCTTTCTTT. The chain is built from TRBV2 and TRBJ1-1; no reliable D call. Trimming removed 8 bases from V and 5 bases from J, with 15 bases in between. Per germline, CDR1 SNHLY and CDR2 FYNNEI. The CDR3 spans 13 residues.